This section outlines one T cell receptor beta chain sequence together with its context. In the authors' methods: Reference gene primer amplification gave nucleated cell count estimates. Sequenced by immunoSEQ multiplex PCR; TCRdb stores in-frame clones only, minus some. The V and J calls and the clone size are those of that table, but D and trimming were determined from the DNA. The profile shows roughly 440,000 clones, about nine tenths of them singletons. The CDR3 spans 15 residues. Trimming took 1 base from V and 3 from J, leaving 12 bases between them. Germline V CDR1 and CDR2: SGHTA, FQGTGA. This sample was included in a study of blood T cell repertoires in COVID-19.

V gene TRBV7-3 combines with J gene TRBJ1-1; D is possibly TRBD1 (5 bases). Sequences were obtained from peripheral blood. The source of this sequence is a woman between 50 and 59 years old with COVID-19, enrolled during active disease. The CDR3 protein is CASSLMGGGDTEAFF. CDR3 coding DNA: TGTGCCAGCAGCTTAATGGGGGGAGGAGACACTGAAGCTTTCTTT.